The rows below give T cell receptor beta chains drawn from one sample of a study of blood T cells in healthy people across ages. MiXCR was run by TCRdb on the 5' RACE reads, yielding one entry per CDR3 protein. The data show about 830,000 distinct CDR3 sequences, 55% to 65% seen once. Material: blood. These TCRs come from a man younger than 45 in good health. The CDR3 runs from the conserved cysteine through the conserved F or W. D genes are given only for firm matches. Expanded clones are given a class, and other clones once, few, many or no size at all.

clone size	D gene	V gene	J gene	CDR3 length	CDR3 DNA	CDR3 protein
.	.	TRBV5-4	TRBJ2-7	14	TGTGCCAGCAGCTTGGACAGTTCAACCTACGAGCAGTACTTC	CASSLDSSTYEQYF
.	TRBD2	TRBV20-1	TRBJ2-5	15	TGCAGTGCCGCGGCGGGGGGGCCGATTTCCAATGAGCAGTACTTC	CSAAAGGPISNEQYF
.	TRBD1	TRBV12-3/TRBV12-4	TRBJ2-1	15	TGTGCCAGCAGTTTTAAGGGACAGGGGTACAATGAGCAGTTCTTC	CASSFKGQGYNEQFF
few	TRBD1	TRBV9	TRBJ2-7	15	TGTGCCAGCAGCGTGTCCGGGACAGGGTACTACGAGCAGTACTTC	CASSVSGTGYYEQYF
few	.	TRBV2	TRBJ2-7	14	TGTGCCAGCAGTGAGTTGTCCAACCTTGGGGAGCAGTACTTC	CASSELSNLGEQYF
.	.	TRBV6-6	TRBJ2-1	11	TGTGCCAGCAGTCTCGAGACGGCAAGGTTCTTC	CASSLETARFF
.	.	TRBV6-6	TRBJ1-6	16	TGTGCCAGCATTTCCGGACAGAGCTCCTATAATTCACCCCTCCACTTT	CASISGQSSYNSPLHF
.	.	TRBV20-1	TRBJ2-5	14	TGCAGTGCTAGAGCTAGCGACAAAACCAATGAGCAGTACTTC	CSARASDKTNEQYF
.	.	TRBV20-1	TRBJ1-1	13	TGCAGTGCTTCCGGGAGCGGGGGCACTGAAGCTTTCTTT	CSASGSGGTEAFF
few	TRBD2	TRBV7-2	TRBJ2-1	15	TGTGCCAGCAGCTTAGCCGGGGGGGCATCGGGTGAGCAGTTCTTC	CASSLAGGASGEQFF
.	.	TRBV27	TRBJ2-4	15	TGTGCCAGCAGTCCCCGTCTAGCTGCGGCGAACATTCAGTACTTC	CASSPRLAAANIQYF
.	.	TRBV20-1	TRBJ2-1	13	TGCAGTGCTTTACGGTTATCCTACAATGAGCAGTTCTTC	CSALRLSYNEQFF
once	TRBD1	TRBV2	TRBJ1-1	14	TGTGCCAGCAGGACGGGACAGGGCGACACTGAAGCTTTCTTT	CASRTGQGDTEAFF
.	.	TRBV15	TRBJ2-1	17	TGTGCCACCAGCAGAGACCGCCCTCCGGACAGACCCTACGAGCAGTTCTTC	CATSRDRPPDRPYEQFF
.	.	TRBV7-2	TRBJ2-7	16	TGTGCCAGCAGCTCCCTGCCGCCTGGAAAGGAGTACGAGCAGTACTTC	CASSSLPPGKEYEQYF
.	TRBD2	TRBV6-5	TRBJ2-5	15	TGTGCCAGCAGTCCCGGGACTACGGGCATGGAGACCCAGTACTTC	CASSPGTTGMETQYF
few	.	TRBV5-1	TRBJ1-2	16	TGCGCCAGCAGCTTAGGAGGGGCGCAGGGCCAAGGAGGCTACACCTTC	CASSLGGAQGQGGYTF
few	.	TRBV2	TRBJ2-5	11	TGTGCCAGCACCCTCCAAGAGACCCAGTACTTC	CASTLQETQYF
.	.	TRBV20-1	TRBJ2-3	16	TGCAGTGCAGGGGCCGAACACCTATCAAGCACAGATACGCAGTATTTT	CSAGAEHLSSTDTQYF
.	.	TRBV7-9	TRBJ2-1	13	TGTGCCAGCAGCCCCCCGGTTTTAAATGAGCAGTTCTTC	CASSPPVLNEQFF
.	TRBD1	TRBV12-3/TRBV12-4	TRBJ2-5	16	TGTGCCAGCAGTTGGTCCGGGACAGGGGGCGACAAGACCCAGTACTTC	CASSWSGTGGDKTQYF
few	TRBD2	TRBV5-1	TRBJ2-7	20	TGCGCCAGCAGCTTGAGAGTCCCGGGACTAGCGGGGGCTTACCTCGACGAGCAGTACTTC	CASSLRVPGLAGAYLDEQYF
.	.	TRBV7-3	TRBJ2-7	13	TGTGCCAGCAGCTTTATCAGGGATTACGAGCAGTACTTC	CASSFIRDYEQYF
.	.	TRBV19	TRBJ1-2	12	TGTGCCAGTAGGGTCCGGGAGCATGGCTTCACCTTC	CASRVREHGFTF
.	.	TRBV20-1	TRBJ2-5	12	TGCAGTGGACTGGACCTCCGAGAGACCCAGTACTTC	CSGLDLRETQYF
.	TRBD2	TRBV4-3	TRBJ2-1	17	TGCGCCAGCAGCCAAGGTTGGACTAGCGGCTCCTACAATGAGCAGTTCTTC	CASSQGWTSGSYNEQFF
few	.	TRBV3-1	TRBJ1-4	12	TGTGCCAGCAGCCAAGAAGATGAAAAACTGTTTTTT	CASSQEDEKLFF
.	.	TRBV11-1	TRBJ2-5	16	TGTGCCAGCAGCTCCGGCCTTAGACAACTACAAGAGACCCAGTACTTC	CASSSGLRQLQETQYF
few	.	TRBV13	TRBJ1-1	12	TGTGCCAGCAGCCGAAACACTTTTGAAGCTTTCTTT	CASSRNTFEAFF
.	.	TRBV2	TRBJ2-6	17	TGTGCCAGCAGGGAACCCGTTAGCCGACCTGGGGCCAACGTCCTGACTTTC	CASREPVSRPGANVLTF
.	.	TRBV29-1	TRBJ1-2	14	TGCAGCGTTGAAACCGCAGGGGCTGACTATGGCTACACCTTC	CSVETAGADYGYTF
.	TRBD1	TRBV5-1	TRBJ1-2	17	TGCGCCAGCAGCTTTGGGACAGGGGAGCGAGCTAACTATGGCTACACCTTC	CASSFGTGERANYGYTF